This T cell receptor (beta chain) was sequenced in a study of cytomegalovirus exposure and HLA in healthy donors. At the level of the study: An earlier analysis identified approximately 110 million unique TCR beta sequences in 150 million to 200 million T cells. Unique TCRs from HLA-typed donors, 65 million to 85 million of them, were held in an early data release.

As for this clone: Its antigen is not known.

Regarding the study as a whole: One later analysis reportedly identified an Asian-associated ancestry cluster that showed fewer N-insertions than the roughly 620-donor mean.

In the PCR, 60 Vbeta and 13 Jbeta primers were used. TCRdb's table, derived via immunoSEQ multiplex PCR, lists solely in-frame clones and lacks some. The repertoire holds 150,000 to 200,000 clones, with around 79% as singletons. The source of this sequence is a woman in her forties or fifties in good health and CMV-seronegative. The sample taken for sequencing was PBMCs.

This CDR3 reads CASSFGQGVDSPLHF. The CDR3 nucleotides are TGTGCCAGCAGTTTCGGACAGGGAGTAGATTCACCCCTCCACTTT. The V gene is TRBV6-1, the J gene TRBJ1-6; 8 bases are a match to TRBD1. The CDR3 sequence is 15 residues long. The V gene's germline CDR1 is MNHNS and CDR2 SASEGT. Germline trimming cut 5 bases from V and 8 bases from J; bases unmatched to any gene: 8.